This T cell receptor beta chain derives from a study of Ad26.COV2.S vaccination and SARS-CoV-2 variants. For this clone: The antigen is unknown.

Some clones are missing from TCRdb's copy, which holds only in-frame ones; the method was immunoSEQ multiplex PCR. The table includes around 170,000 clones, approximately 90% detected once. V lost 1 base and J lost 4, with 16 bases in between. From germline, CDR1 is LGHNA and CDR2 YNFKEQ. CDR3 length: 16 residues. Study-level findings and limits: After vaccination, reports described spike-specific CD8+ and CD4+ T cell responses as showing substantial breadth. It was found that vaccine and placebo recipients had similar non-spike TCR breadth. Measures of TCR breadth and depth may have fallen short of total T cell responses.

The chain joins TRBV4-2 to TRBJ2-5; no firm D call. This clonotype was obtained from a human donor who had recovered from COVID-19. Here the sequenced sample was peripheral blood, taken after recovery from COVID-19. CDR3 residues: CASSQVEGLDLETQYF. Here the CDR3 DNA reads TGTGCCAGCAGCCAAGTCGAAGGTTTGGACCTAGAGACCCAGTACTTC.